This T cell receptor (beta chain) comes out of a study of cytomegalovirus exposure and HLA in healthy donors. This clone was observed a single time. In germline, CDR1 is SGHVS, CDR2 FNYEAQ. Losses at the gene ends were 0 bases for V and 0 bases for J; bases not matched to a gene: 5. The CDR3 is made up of 17 amino acids. PCR primers comprised 60 Vbeta and 13 Jbeta primers. Produced via immunoSEQ multiplex PCR; TCRdb's table is partial and in-frame only. The repertoire includes 100,000 to 150,000 clones, approximately 82% of them detected once, and around 3% sits in the top ten. This TCR came from a boy between 2 and 10 years old in good health and CMV-seronegative. The chain employs TRBV7-6 and TRBJ2-1; 7 nucleotides match TRBD2. Sequencing was performed on PBMCs. CDR3 sequence reads: CASSLAPSGSSYNEQFF. Written as DNA, the CDR3 is TGTGCCAGCAGCTTAGCCCCTAGCGGAAGCTCCTACAATGAGCAGTTCTTC. Supplemented by reference TRBV7-6 and TRBJ2-1, the full variable domain reads GAGVSQSPRYKVTKRGQDVALRCDPISGHVSLYWYRQALGQGPEFLTYFNYEAQQDKSGLPNDRFSAERPEGSISTLTIQRTEQRDSAMYRCASSLAPSGSSYNEQFFGPGTRLTVL.